The entry that follows covers one T cell receptor beta chain sequence. This sample stems from a study of shared clonotypes between healthy human individuals. Study-level information: A couple of female and a few male donors aged 18 to 49 were enrolled.

Profiling relied on immunoSEQ multiplex PCR, and the TCRdb table lists in-frame clones only, not all of them. The table lists around 1.1 million clones, around 78% of them singletons. The receptor was isolated from a man aged 18 to 30 in good health. Some clones in this sample may be carry-over from other donors' samples. Source material: memory CD4+ T cells from PBMCs. This sample's subset: CD45RA-negative fraction.

The CDR3 loop reads CASSLSIRGPEQYF. CDR3 sequence (DNA): TGTGCCAGCAGCTTATCGATACGCGGGCCCGAGCAGTACTTC. The chain couples TRBV7-3 to TRBJ2-7; tentatively, D is TRBD2 (5 bases). The CDR3 has 14 residues. In germline, CDR1 is SGHTA, CDR2 FQGTGA. The ends were cut back, 2 bases at V and 6 bases at J, with 14 bases in the middle.